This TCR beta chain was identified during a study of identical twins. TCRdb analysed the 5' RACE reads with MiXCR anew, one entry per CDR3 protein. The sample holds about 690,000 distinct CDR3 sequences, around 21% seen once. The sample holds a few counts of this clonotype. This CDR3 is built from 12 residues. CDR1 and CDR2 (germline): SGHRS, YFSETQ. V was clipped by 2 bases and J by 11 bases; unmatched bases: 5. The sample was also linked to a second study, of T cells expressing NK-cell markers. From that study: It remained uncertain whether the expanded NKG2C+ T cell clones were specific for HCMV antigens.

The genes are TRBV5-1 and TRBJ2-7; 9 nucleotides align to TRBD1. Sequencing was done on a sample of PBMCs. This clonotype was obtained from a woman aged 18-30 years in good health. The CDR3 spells CASSFRQGEEYF. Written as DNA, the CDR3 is TGCGCCAGCAGCTTCCGACAGGGGGAAGAGTACTTC.